A selection of T cell receptor beta chains follows, all from one sample in a study of blood T cell repertoires in COVID-19. Assay: immunoSEQ multiplex PCR; the TCRdb copy retains only in-frame clones and omits some. This table has around 300,000 clones, 88% appearing once. The specimen was PBMCs or T cells enriched from blood (not recorded which). All receptors come from a woman aged 55-69 years in a cohort exposed to, infected with or recovered from COVID-19 (not recorded which). Each CDR3 is given with its conserved first and last residue. Fields, in order: V gene, D gene, J gene, clone size, CDR3 DNA, CDR3 protein. The D gene is left open where the match is weak. Not every row has a clone size; where given, it reads once, few, many or a size class.

TRBV6-5	TRBD1	TRBJ2-7	-	TGTGCCAGCAGTTACGTTGACCGGGACAGGGAGTACTTC	CASSYVDRDREYF
TRBV29-1	TRBD2	TRBJ2-1	-	TGCAGCGTTGAAGAGGGGACTAGCTTCCGATCTGAGCAGTTCTTC	CSVEEGTSFRSEQFF
TRBV24-1	TRBD2	TRBJ2-3	-	TGTGCCACCAGTGATTTGCGGCTAGCGGGAGGGACAGATACGCAGTATTTT	CATSDLRLAGGTDTQYF
TRBV6-4	TRBD2	TRBJ2-3	-	TGTGCCAGCACAGGACTAGCGGGAGACGCGGCAGATACGCAGTATTTT	CASTGLAGDAADTQYF
TRBV7-2	-	TRBJ1-3	-	TGTGCCAGCAGCCAAAAGGTCCCCAGGTCTGGAAACACCATATATTTT	CASSQKVPRSGNTIYF
TRBV29-1	TRBD1	TRBJ1-2	-	TGCAGCGTATCAAGAGGCGGACAGGGGAACTATGGCTACACCTTC	CSVSRGGQGNYGYTF
TRBV7-2	-	TRBJ2-1	-	TGTGCCAGCAGCTTAGGGCCAGTGCCCTACAATGAGCAGTTCTTC	CASSLGPVPYNEQFF
TRBV5-5	-	TRBJ2-7	-	TGTGCCAGCAGCTTGGGCGAGGAGTTGGGCTCCTACGAGCAGTACTTC	CASSLGEELGSYEQYF
TRBV3-1/TRBV3-2	-	TRBJ2-1	-	TGTGCCAGCAGCCAAGAGGGGAGCTCCTACAATGAGCAGTTCTTC	CASSQEGSSYNEQFF
TRBV15	-	TRBJ1-1	-	TGTGCCACCAGCTTCCGGGTCCAGAACACTGAAGCTTTCTTT	CATSFRVQNTEAFF
TRBV2	-	TRBJ1-2	-	TGTGCCAGCAGTGAATGGCAGGGCTGCAGGGGCTACACCTTC	CASSEWQGCRGYTF
TRBV18	-	TRBJ1-1	-	TGTGCCAGCTCACCACCGGACAGTTTTTCGACTGAAGCTTTCTTT	CASSPPDSFSTEAFF
TRBV24-1	TRBD2	TRBJ2-3	-	TGTGCCACCAGAAATAGCGGGAGTGGCACAGATACGCAGTATTTT	CATRNSGSGTDTQYF
TRBV28	TRBD1	TRBJ1-2	-	TGTGCCAGCAGTTTCCCCTTCGACAGGGGGCGAAACTATGGCTACACCTTC	CASSFPFDRGRNYGYTF
TRBV5-1	TRBD2	TRBJ2-1	few	TGCGCCAGCAGCCCGGGACTAGCGGGAGGACGCCTTTACAATGAGCAGTTCTTC	CASSPGLAGGRLYNEQFF
TRBV10-1	-	TRBJ2-4	many	TGCGCCAGCAGTGAGGAAGCCTCCGGAAACATTCAGTACTTC	CASSEEASGNIQYF
TRBV5-4	-	TRBJ1-2	-	TGTGCCAGCAGCTTGCCCGGGACATCGTATAACTATGGCTACACCTTC	CASSLPGTSYNYGYTF
TRBV15	-	TRBJ1-1	-	TGTGCCACCAGCACGATGCGGGACACTGAAGCTTTCTTT	CATSTMRDTEAFF
TRBV19	TRBD1	TRBJ1-4	once	TGTGCCAGTGCCACGGACAGGGGGCATGGTCCGGGGGAAAAACTGTTTTTT	CASATDRGHGPGEKLFF
TRBV20-1	-	TRBJ1-2	-	TGCAGTGCGACGGCAGGACCGGAGGACACCTTC	CSATAGPEDTF
TRBV4-1	TRBD2	TRBJ2-5	once	TGCGCCAGCAGCCAAGTCTCAGCGGGAGAAGAGACCCAGTACTTC	CASSQVSAGEETQYF
TRBV2	-	TRBJ2-1	once	TGTGCCAGCAGTGAAAAGGTCCAGGACTACAATGAGCAGTTCTTC	CASSEKVQDYNEQFF
TRBV11-2	TRBD1	TRBJ1-4	-	TGTGCCAGCAGCCGAGTGCAGGGGGCCGCTAATGAAAAACTGTTTTTT	CASSRVQGAANEKLFF
TRBV7-2	TRBD1	TRBJ1-6	-	TGTGCCAGCAAGACAGGGCATAATTCACCCCTCCACTTT	CASKTGHNSPLHF
TRBV5-4	-	TRBJ2-5	-	TGTGCCAGCAGCTTGGTGTCCGCGGGCCGACAAGAGACCCAGTACTTC	CASSLVSAGRQETQYF
TRBV20-1	TRBD2	TRBJ2-1	-	TGCAGTGCTAGTGTTCTAGCGGGGATATACAATGAGCAGTTCTTC	CSASVLAGIYNEQFF
TRBV30	TRBD1	TRBJ1-1	once	TGTGCCTGGAGTCGGAATAACGGACAGGTTCGGGCTTTCTTT	CAWSRNNGQVRAFF
TRBV2	TRBD2	TRBJ2-1	-	TGTGCCAGCAGTGAAGTTAGAACTAGCGGACGTAACAATGAGCAGTTCTTC	CASSEVRTSGRNNEQFF
TRBV5-6	TRBD1	TRBJ2-7	-	TGTGCCAGCAGCCCCCCGGGACAGACCTACGAGCAGTACTTC	CASSPPGQTYEQYF
TRBV7-9	TRBD2	TRBJ2-7	-	TGTGCCAGCAGCTTAAAAGTCGCGCTAGCGGGAGCAATATACGAGCAGTACTTC	CASSLKVALAGAIYEQYF
TRBV5-1	TRBD2	TRBJ2-3	-	TGCGCCAGCAGCAGCGGGGTTGGGACAGATACGCAGTATTTT	CASSSGVGTDTQYF
TRBV4-1	TRBD2	TRBJ2-7	-	TGCGCCAGCAGCCCAATGACTAGCGGGAGGGGCGAGCAGTACTTC	CASSPMTSGRGEQYF
TRBV21-1	-	TRBJ2-7	-	TGTGCCAGCAGCAACTGGCCGGACAGGGGAAACTACGAGCAGTACTTC	CASSNWPDRGNYEQYF
TRBV12-3/TRBV12-4	-	TRBJ1-1	-	TGTGCCAGCAGTTTTACAGGGTATACTGAAGCTTTCTTT	CASSFTGYTEAFF
TRBV7-2	-	TRBJ2-3	-	TGTGCCAGCAGCTTAGTGGGGGGGCCAAGCACAGATACGCAGTATTTT	CASSLVGGPSTDTQYF
TRBV18	-	TRBJ2-1	-	TGTGCCAGCTCACCATTCCAGGGAAGTAGGAATGAGCAGTTCTTC	CASSPFQGSRNEQFF
TRBV24-1	-	TRBJ1-2	-	TGTGCCACCAGTGACCTTGACAGGTACTATGGCTACACCTTC	CATSDLDRYYGYTF
TRBV6-1	-	TRBJ1-2	few	TGTGCCAGCAGTGAGGCCGGGATTTTTAGCGGCTACACCTTC	CASSEAGIFSGYTF
TRBV7-2	TRBD1	TRBJ1-1	-	TGTGCCAGCAGAGCAGCGGGACAGGGGAACACTGAAGCTTTCTTT	CASRAAGQGNTEAFF
TRBV19	TRBD1	TRBJ1-2	-	TGTGCCAGTAGTATAGACGACAGGGATGGCTACACCTTC	CASSIDDRDGYTF
TRBV28	TRBD2	TRBJ2-2	-	TGTGCCTGCAGACCTAGCGGAAACACCGGGGAGCTGTTTTTT	CACRPSGNTGELFF
TRBV2	TRBD2	TRBJ2-7	few	TGTGCCAGCAGTCTAACGGCCGGGACTAGCGGGAATGTAATCGACGAGCAGTACTTC	CASSLTAGTSGNVIDEQYF
TRBV2	-	TRBJ1-2	few	TGTGCCAGCAGTGAACGAGGAGGGAAAGTAGGCTACACCTTC	CASSERGGKVGYTF
TRBV23-1	-	TRBJ2-2	-	TGCGCCAGCAGTCAATTCCGAGGGTCGAACACCGGGGAGCTGTTTTTT	CASSQFRGSNTGELFF
TRBV13	TRBD1	TRBJ2-2	-	TGTGCCAGCAGCTCCACACAGGGGCTAAGCGGGGAGCTGTTTTTT	CASSSTQGLSGELFF
TRBV7-9	TRBD2	TRBJ2-1	-	TGTGCCAGCAGTGCCGGGACTAGGGGGTGGAACAATGAGCAGTTCTTC	CASSAGTRGWNNEQFF
TRBV24-1	TRBD2	TRBJ2-1	-	TGTGCCACCACCCCTGGCGGGAGTAGTTTCTACAATGAGCAGTTCTTC	CATTPGGSSFYNEQFF
TRBV11-2	-	TRBJ2-7	-	TGTGCCAGCACCCCCTTTGGGGCGAGCTCCTACGAGCAGTACTTC	CASTPFGASSYEQYF
TRBV29-1	-	TRBJ2-1	-	TGCAGCGCACACAACCCGGGACTGGATTACAATGAGCAGTTCTTC	CSAHNPGLDYNEQFF
TRBV12-3/TRBV12-4	TRBD1	TRBJ1-2	-	TGTGCCAGCAGTCAGGGACAGGGCTTTGGCTACACCTTC	CASSQGQGFGYTF
TRBV12-3/TRBV12-4	TRBD1	TRBJ2-1	-	TGTGCCAGCAGTTCCCTCGACAGGGAACAGTTCTTC	CASSSLDREQFF
TRBV10-2	TRBD1	TRBJ1-4	-	TGCGCCAGCAGTGAGTCGAGCAGGGGGAGGGAAAAACTGTTTTTT	CASSESSRGREKLFF
TRBV5-6	TRBD2	TRBJ2-1	-	TGTGCCAGCAGCTCAACCTTAGCGGGAGGGCCTGGGCATGAGCAGTTCTTC	CASSSTLAGGPGHEQFF
TRBV21-1	-	TRBJ1-2	-	TGTGCCAGCAGCAAAGCGCGTCACCGAAGAGGAGGCTACACCTTC	CASSKARHRRGGYTF
TRBV10-3	-	TRBJ1-5	-	TGTGCCATCGGGGGGACCCTTAATCAGCCCCAGCATTTT	CAIGGTLNQPQHF
TRBV6-2/TRBV6-3	TRBD2	TRBJ2-3	-	TGTGCCAGCAGTTTTAGCGGGAGGACAGATACGCAGTATTTT	CASSFSGRTDTQYF
TRBV18	TRBD1	TRBJ2-7	-	TGTGCCAGCTCACCATTCCCGCCGGGACAGCTCTACGAGCAGTACTTC	CASSPFPPGQLYEQYF
TRBV30	-	TRBJ1-5	-	TGTGCCTGGAGTCGGGACAACGGGAATCAGCCCCAGCATTTT	CAWSRDNGNQPQHF
TRBV7-9	TRBD1	TRBJ2-1	-	TGTGCCAGCAGCCTAGTCGGGACAGGGGAGGACAATGAGCAGTTCTTC	CASSLVGTGEDNEQFF
TRBV10-1	TRBD2	TRBJ2-7	-	TGCGCCAGCAGTGGATCCGCGGGAGAGACCTACGAGCAGTACTTC	CASSGSAGETYEQYF